The rows below give T cell receptor beta chains drawn from one sample of a study of blood T cell repertoires in COVID-19. The repertoire was sequenced with immunoSEQ multiplex PCR; TCRdb's copy has only in-frame clones and lacks some. The sample contains 200,000 to 250,000 clones, around four fifths of which appear only once. The sequencing input was peripheral blood. These receptors were collected from a woman aged 80 or over with COVID-19, enrolled during active disease. Each CDR3 is given with its conserved first and last residue. Each record gives: J gene, CDR3 length, D gene, V gene, clone size, CDR3 protein, CDR3 DNA. D genes are given only for firm matches. Clone size is stated in some rows and not others, as once, few, many or a class when expanded.

J: TRBJ2-1
length: 15
D: TRBD2
V: TRBV7-9
size: once
CDR3: CASSFYGGTDNEQFF
DNA: TGTGCCAGCAGCTTTTACGGGGGGACGGACAATGAGCAGTTCTTC

J: TRBJ2-3
length: 15
D: TRBD2
V: TRBV7-2
size: NA
CDR3: CASSQSGGGADTQYF
DNA: TGTGCCAGCAGCCAGAGCGGGGGTGGTGCAGATACGCAGTATTTT

J: TRBJ2-3
length: 15
D: TRBD2
V: TRBV7-3
size: NA
CDR3: CASSSTSGGADTQYF
DNA: TGTGCCAGCAGCTCCACCAGCGGGGGCGCAGATACGCAGTATTTT

J: TRBJ1-4
length: 15
D: NA
V: TRBV19
size: NA
CDR3: CASSISDRTNEKLFF
DNA: TGTGCCAGTAGTATCTCCGACAGGACTAATGAAAAACTGTTTTTT

J: TRBJ2-5
length: 16
D: TRBD2
V: TRBV2
size: NA
CDR3: CASSEAEAGGQETQYF
DNA: TGTGCCAGCAGTGAAGCCGAAGCGGGGGGGCAAGAGACCCAGTACTTC

J: TRBJ1-5
length: 14
D: TRBD1
V: TRBV7-2
size: NA
CDR3: CASSSQGFNQPQHF
DNA: TGTGCCAGCAGCTCACAGGGGTTCAATCAGCCCCAGCATTTT

J: TRBJ2-4
length: 14
D: NA
V: TRBV3-1/TRBV3-2
size: NA
CDR3: CASSRLIGKNIQYF
DNA: TGTGCCAGCAGCCGACTAATTGGGAAAAACATTCAGTACTTC

J: TRBJ1-2
length: 15
D: TRBD1
V: TRBV7-9
size: NA
CDR3: CASSLARQGGGGYTF
DNA: TGTGCCAGCAGCTTAGCAAGACAGGGTGGCGGGGGCTACACCTTC

J: TRBJ1-4
length: 14
D: NA
V: TRBV30
size: once
CDR3: CAWNEHGLNEKLFF
DNA: TGTGCCTGGAACGAACATGGGCTTAATGAAAAACTGTTTTTT

J: TRBJ1-5
length: 14
D: NA
V: TRBV7-8
size: NA
CDR3: CASSLVTVYQPQHF
DNA: TGTGCCAGCAGCTTAGTGACAGTCTATCAGCCCCAGCATTTT

J: TRBJ2-1
length: 15
D: TRBD1
V: TRBV5-1
size: NA
CDR3: CASSFGQGAINEQFF
DNA: TGCGCCAGCAGCTTCGGACAGGGGGCAATAAATGAGCAGTTCTTC

J: TRBJ2-2
length: 12
D: NA
V: TRBV11-2
size: NA
CDR3: CASSLAIGELFF
DNA: TGTGCCAGCAGCTTAGCTATCGGGGAGCTGTTTTTT

J: TRBJ1-4
length: 15
D: NA
V: TRBV19
size: NA
CDR3: CASTSDRGKNEKLFF
DNA: TGTGCCAGTACCTCCGACCGGGGTAAAAATGAAAAACTGTTTTTT

J: TRBJ1-1
length: 14
D: NA
V: TRBV28
size: NA
CDR3: CASSLGLIKQGGFF
DNA: TGTGCCAGCAGTTTAGGGTTGATCAAGCAAGGCGGTTTCTTT

J: TRBJ1-4
length: 14
D: TRBD1
V: TRBV19
size: once
CDR3: CASSRDSSFEKLFF
DNA: TGTGCCAGTAGCCGGGACAGCTCTTTTGAAAAACTGTTTTTT

J: TRBJ1-1
length: 15
D: NA
V: TRBV19
size: NA
CDR3: CASSIVAGRNTEAFF
DNA: TGTGCCAGTAGTATAGTGGCCGGGAGAAACACTGAAGCTTTCTTT

J: TRBJ2-6
length: 17
D: TRBD2
V: TRBV5-5
size: NA
CDR3: CASTFSGGSSGANVLTF
DNA: TGTGCCAGCACCTTTAGCGGGGGGAGTTCTGGGGCCAACGTCCTGACTTTC

J: TRBJ2-3
length: 15
D: TRBD1
V: TRBV28
size: NA
CDR3: CASSGTGDFTDTQYF
DNA: TGTGCCAGCAGCGGGACAGGGGATTTTACAGATACGCAGTATTTT

J: TRBJ2-2
length: 14
D: NA
V: TRBV7-9
size: few
CDR3: CASSLDSNTGELFF
DNA: TGTGCCAGCAGCTTAGACTCGAACACCGGGGAGCTGTTTTTT

J: TRBJ2-3
length: 13
D: NA
V: TRBV3-1/TRBV3-2
size: few
CDR3: CASSQRLADTQYF
DNA: TGTGCCAGCAGCCAACGACTAGCAGATACGCAGTATTTT

J: TRBJ1-1
length: 12
D: NA
V: TRBV28
size: NA
CDR3: CASSLQGAEAFF
DNA: TGTGCCAGCAGTCTCCAGGGTGCTGAAGCTTTCTTT

J: TRBJ2-3
length: 16
D: TRBD2
V: TRBV2
size: NA
CDR3: CASSLTSGVGTDTQYF
DNA: TGTGCCAGCAGTTTGACTAGCGGGGTGGGGACAGATACGCAGTATTTT

J: TRBJ1-5
length: 15
D: TRBD1
V: TRBV24-1
size: once
CDR3: CATSTRQGSNQPQHF
DNA: TGTGCCACCAGCACCCGACAGGGTAGCAATCAGCCCCAGCATTTT